One and the same sample provided the 31 T cell receptor beta chains below, sequenced in a study of cytomegalovirus exposure and HLA in healthy donors. The PCR contained 60 Vbeta and 13 Jbeta primers. The table came from immunoSEQ multiplex PCR; TCRdb's copy has only in-frame clones and leaves some out. The sample lists tens of thousands of clones, 60% to 85% occurring once. The sample was PBMCs. The receptors originated from a male donor in good health and CMV-seropositive.

The chain joins TRBV5-1 to TRBJ1-4; D might be TRBD1 (5 bases). The CDR3 totals 16 residues. Deletions cut 1 base from V and 8 bases from J, with 18 bases between. CDR1 and CDR2 (germline): SGHRS, YFSETQ. CDR3 nucleotide sequence: TGCGCCAGCAGCTTGCTCGTGGGGCACCGGCAAGAAAAACTGTTTTTT. This translates into CASSLLVGHRQEKLFF.

This chain joins TRBV6-1 and TRBJ2-1, with D possibly TRBD2 on 6 matching bases. Germline V gene data show CDR1 as MNHNS and CDR2 as SASEGT. The V gene lost 2 bases and the J gene lost 9 bases, with 17 bases spanning the gap. This CDR3 is 15 amino acids long. CDR3 coding DNA: TGTGCCAGCAGTGAAAGTGACGGGAGTTTCGGTGAGCAGTTCTTC. Translation: CASSESDGSFGEQFF.

This chain uses TRBV9 with TRBJ2-5; D gene unclear. CDR3 length: 14 residues. Germline V lookup: CDR1 SGDLS, CDR2 YYNGEE. Trimming removed 1 base from V and 2 bases from J, with 9 bases in between. The CDR3 protein is CASSVSTQQETQYF. CDR3 nucleotide sequence: TGTGCCAGCAGCGTATCGACACAACAAGAGACCCAGTACTTC.

This clone was detected only once. The chain combines TRBV7-9 with TRBJ1-6, with 10 bases aligning to TRBD1. After removal of 6 bases from V and 10 bases from J, the junction contained 3 bases not matched to a gene. The CDR3 runs to 13 residues. CDR1 is SEHNR and CDR2 is FQNEAQ in the germline V gene (reference sequence). CDR3 amino acids: CASRGTGVSPLHF. CDR3 in DNA: TGTGCCAGCAGGGGGACAGGGGTCTCACCCCTCCACTTT. Supplemented by reference TRBV7-9 and TRBJ1-6, the full variable domain reads DTGVSQNPRHKITKRGQNVTFRCDPISEHNRLYWYRQTLGQGPEFLTYFQNEAQLEKSRLLSDRFSAERPKGSFSTLEIQRTEQGDSAMYLCASRGTGVSPLHFGNGTRLTVT.

This clone was observed a single time. The rearrangement joins TRBV20-1 to TRBJ2-1; no clear D gene. V was cut by 1 base and J by 8 bases, with 6 bases left in between. Germline V gives CDR1 DFQATT, CDR2 SNEGSKA (reference sequence). The CDR3 loop spans 11 amino acids. The CDR3 loop reads CSARAGHEQFF. The CDR3 DNA sequence: TGCAGTGCTAGAGCAGGCCATGAGCAGTTCTTC.

The V and J genes are TRBV28 and TRBJ1-1, with 7 positions matching TRBD1. Germline lookup yields CDR1 MDHEN and CDR2 SYDVKM. CDR3 length equals 14 residues. V gave up 4 bases and J gave up 1 base; unmatched junction bases: 3. The DNA of the CDR3 is TGTGCCAGCAGTTCGACAGGGCCGAACACTGAAGCTTTCTTT. It specifies CASSSTGPNTEAFF.

The CDR3 loop reads CASSIFDRGYNEQFF. The CDR3 bases are TGTGCCAGTAGTATTTTTGACAGGGGGTACAATGAGCAGTTCTTC. J is TRBJ2-1 and V is TRBV19, with 9 positions matching TRBD1. Trimming at V came to 3 bases and at J to 4 bases, leaving 4 bases not matched to a gene. The CDR3 length is 15 residues. In germline, CDR1 is LNHDA, CDR2 SQIVND (reference sequence).

V usage is TRBV4-1 and J usage is TRBJ2-7, with 7 bases identical to TRBD2. J was trimmed by 3 bases and V by 4 bases; bases with no gene match: 3. The CDR3 spans 13 residues. Per germline, CDR1 MGHRA and CDR2 YSYEKL. The CDR3 loop reads CASSRGGNYEQYF. CDR3 DNA sequence: TGCGCCAGCAGCCGGGGGGGAAACTACGAGCAGTACTTC.

In nucleotides, the CDR3 is TGTGCCAGCAGCTCCGGACAGGGGGTCTCCTACGAGCAGTACTTC. Its translation is CASSSGQGVSYEQYF. The V call is TRBV7-9, the J call TRBJ2-7; 10 positions match TRBD1. Germline lookup yields CDR1 SEHNR and CDR2 FQNEAQ (reference sequence). This CDR3 is 15 amino acids long. J gave up 0 bases and V 4 bases, and 3 bases lay outside the gene matches.

The chain links TRBV4-3 to TRBJ2-2; no firm D call. CDR1 and CDR2 from the germline V gene are LGHNA and YSLEER. The CDR3 spans 15 residues. Trimming cost V 0 bases and J 1 base, with 6 bases left between them. The chain's CDR3 is CASSQDGGNTGELFF. CDR3 nucleotides: TGCGCCAGCAGCCAAGATGGCGGGAACACCGGGGAGCTGTTTTTT.

Only a few counts were recorded for this clone. The chain links TRBV4-1 to TRBJ2-7, with D possibly TRBD2 on 6 matching bases. CDR3 size: 14 residues. The germline V and J ends were trimmed by 0 bases and 3 bases, with 9 bases remaining between them. The germline V gene encodes CDR1 MGHRA and CDR2 YSYEKL. The CDR3 reads CASSQEAGSYEQYF. The CDR3 DNA reads as TGCGCCAGCAGCCAAGAGGCGGGGAGCTACGAGCAGTACTTC.

The V and J genes are TRBV5-6 and TRBJ1-2, with TRBD1 identical over 9 bases. The CDR3 loop spans 13 amino acids. V lost 2 bases, J lost 7 bases, and 3 bases stayed unmatched. CDR1 SGHDT and CDR2 YYEEEE come from the germline V gene. The CDR3 protein is CASSFGQGPGYTF. The CDR3 DNA follows: TGTGCCAGCAGCTTCGGACAGGGGCCTGGCTACACCTTC.

This clone was found once. This sequence joins TRBV7-8 and TRBJ2-5; perhaps TRBD1 as D (6 bases). In germline, CDR1 is SGHVS, CDR2 FQNEAQ. This CDR3 region has 15 residues. Trimming cost V 5 bases and J 5 bases, with 18 bases left between them. In DNA form, the CDR3 reads TGTGCCAGCAGCGAGTACAGGGAACCCCTGGAGACCCAGTACTTC. Its translation: CASSEYREPLETQYF.

V gene TRBV5-6 combines with J gene TRBJ2-7; D may be TRBD2 (6 bases). V lost 1 base to trimming and J lost 2 bases, with 10 bases between them. From germline, CDR1 is SGHDT and CDR2 YYEEEE. The CDR3 is made up of 14 amino acids. CDR3 sequence: CASSLLAVAYEQYF. DNA of the CDR3: TGTGCCAGCAGCTTGTTAGCGGTTGCCTACGAGCAGTACTTC.

The chain combines TRBV6-6 with TRBJ2-7, with 7 bases fitting TRBD1. The CDR3 is made up of 14 amino acids. Losses at the gene ends were 2 bases for V and 3 bases for J; bases not matched to a gene: 4. Germline V gene data show CDR1 as MNHNY and CDR2 as SVGAGI (reference sequence). The CDR3 DNA reads TGTGCCAGCAGTTACGGGACAGTGTTCTACGAGCAGTACTTC. Amino acid sequence: CASSYGTVFYEQYF.

This chain uses TRBV10-3 with TRBJ2-7, with 8 bases fitting TRBD2. V shed 6 bases and J 5 bases; nucleotides not matched to a gene: 6. The germline CDR1 and CDR2 sequences are ENHRY and SYGVKD. The CDR3 has 13 residues. The CDR3 nucleotides are TGTGCCATCAGGCGGGGGGAGTCCCACGAGCAGTACTTC. Amino acids: CAIRRGESHEQYF.

The rearrangement links TRBV11-3 to TRBJ2-7; 8 bases fit TRBD2. CDR1 and CDR2 (germline): SGHNT, YENEEA. This CDR3 is 17 amino acids long. The V segment lost 4 bases and the J segment 6 bases; nucleotides outside the gene matches: 17. The CDR3 DNA reads TGTGCCAGCAGCTCCCAGGGCCCTAGCGGGTCCAGGAGCGAGCAGTACTTC. Its protein product is CASSSQGPSGSRSEQYF.

CDR3 protein: CAISEPESEGQGSPDYGYTF. The CDR3 nucleotides are TGTGCCATCAGTGAGCCCGAGAGTGAGGGACAGGGGTCGCCTGACTATGGCTACACCTTC. The J gene is TRBJ1-2, the V gene TRBV10-3, with 10 positions matching TRBD1. The germline gives CDR1 ENHRY, CDR2 SYGVKD. The CDR3 covers 20 residues. The V gene end was trimmed by 2 bases and the J gene end by 3 bases; junction bases not matched to a gene: 18.

This clone was observed once. The V gene is TRBV4-1, the J gene TRBJ2-7, with TRBD2 as a possible D gene (5 bases). Germline values: CDR1 MGHRA, CDR2 YSYEKL. This CDR3 region has 16 residues. V lost 1 base and J 5 bases, leaving 18 bases between the germline ends. CDR3 residues: CASSQVGPLAGHEQYF. The CDR3 DNA is TGCGCCAGCAGCCAAGTTGGCCCCTTGGCGGGCCACGAGCAGTACTTC.

This clone was counted between two and nine times. The chain couples TRBV10-3 to TRBJ2-1; 16 bases match TRBD2. J gave up 8 bases and V 3 bases, and 10 bases lay outside the gene matches. CDR3 size: 18 residues. The germline V gene has CDR1 ENHRY and CDR2 SYGVKD. The chain's CDR3 is CAISDTGLAGGPSDEQFF. For the CDR3, the DNA is TGTGCCATCAGTGATACGGGACTAGCGGGGGGGCCGAGCGATGAGCAGTTCTTC.

The CDR3 DNA reads as TGTGCCAGCAGCCAGTGGGGACAGGGCCCCGACGAGCAGTACTTC. Protein product: CASSQWGQGPDEQYF. The chain carries TRBV6-6 and TRBJ2-7, with 9 bases fitting TRBD1. This CDR3 spans 15 amino acids. The germline gives CDR1 MNHNY, CDR2 SVGAGI (reference sequence). V was pared by 6 bases and J by 5 bases, with 11 bases of the junction left unmatched.

In this sample, this clone turned up many times. The V and J genes are TRBV28 and TRBJ1-6, with 7 positions matching TRBD1. This CDR3 is 13 amino acids long. Germline V lookup: CDR1 MDHEN, CDR2 SYDVKM. Germline trimming cut 2 bases from V and 18 bases from J; bases unmatched to any gene: 10. The CDR3 DNA sequence: TGTGCCAGCAGTTTACTGCAGGGACAGCCAAGCCACTTT. Its translation is CASSLLQGQPSHF.

A few counts support this clone. This chain links TRBV6-1 with TRBJ1-1, with D unclear. Trimming took off 6 bases at V and 5 bases at J, with 13 bases between the two ends. Germline values: CDR1 MNHNS, CDR2 SASEGT. The CDR3 is 13 residues long. The CDR3 bases are TGTGCCAGCAGCAATGGGCGGGTGACTGAAGCTTTCTTT. Protein product: CASSNGRVTEAFF.

The chain couples TRBV6-5 to TRBJ2-5; a possible D gene is TRBD1 (5 bases). The CDR3 has 13 residues. Germline assignment: CDR1 MNHEY and CDR2 SVGAGI. Trimming stripped 5 bases from V and 7 bases from J, with 14 bases between. The CDR3 here is CASSVQGRGTQYF. CDR3 DNA sequence: TGTGCCAGCAGTGTCCAGGGAAGGGGGACCCAGTACTTC.

The chain couples TRBV30 to TRBJ2-7, with 9 bases matching TRBD2. Germline V gene lookup returns CDR1 GTSNPN and CDR2 SVGIG (reference sequence). This CDR3 has 15 residues. J was trimmed by 6 bases and V by 2 bases; bases with no gene match: 11. CDR3 in amino acids: CAWSRWAGGHREQYF. CDR3 DNA sequence: TGTGCCTGGAGTCGGTGGGCGGGAGGGCATCGCGAGCAGTACTTC.

There are a few counts of this clone. The chain carries TRBV11-2 and TRBJ2-5; 7 nucleotides match TRBD1. The CDR3 length is 14 residues. J gave up 5 bases and V 7 bases, and 10 bases lay outside the gene matches. Per germline, CDR1 SGHAT and CDR2 FQNNGV. The CDR3 DNA reads as TGTGCCAGCACCCTCCTGACAGGGTGGGAGACCCAGTACTTC. Its translation is CASTLLTGWETQYF.

V gene TRBV28 combines with J gene TRBJ2-5; 7 nucleotides align to TRBD2. After removal of 4 bases from V and 4 bases from J, the junction contained 6 bases not matched to a gene. There are 14 residues in the CDR3. Germline values: CDR1 MDHEN, CDR2 SYDVKM. Here the CDR3 DNA reads TGTGCCAGCAGTTCCCCGTGGGAGGGAGAGACCCAGTACTTC. This encodes CASSSPWEGETQYF.

The rearrangement links TRBV6-5 to TRBJ2-3, with D hard to call. The CDR3 is 12 amino acids. Trimming removed 3 bases from V and 2 bases from J, with 3 bases in between. The germline V gene has CDR1 MNHEY and CDR2 SVGAGI. The CDR3 protein is CASSYYTDTQYF. CDR3 bases: TGTGCCAGCAGTTATTACACAGATACGCAGTATTTT.

This clone was seen only once. The CDR3 DNA reads as TGTGCCAGCAACGACCCAGGTAATAATGAGCAGTTCTTC. Amino acid sequence: CASNDPGNNEQFF. The genes are TRBV2 and TRBJ2-1; D unresolved. The CDR3 totals 13 residues. Germline V gives CDR1 SNHLY, CDR2 FYNNEI. V lost 7 bases, J lost 7 bases, and 14 bases lay in between.

This clone was counted between two and nine times. The chain combines TRBV19 with TRBJ1-5, with a possible D match to TRBD1 (5 bases). The CDR3 extends over 16 amino acids. V was clipped by 5 bases and J by 1 base, with 15 bases between them. The germline V gene encodes CDR1 LNHDA and CDR2 SQIVND (reference sequence). Here the CDR3 DNA reads TGTGCCAGTAGTCCCCGGGGGGGGTTGAGCAATCAGCCCCAGCATTTT. Translated, it gives CASSPRGGLSNQPQHF.

The V and J genes are TRBV7-2 and TRBJ2-3; D is unresolved. The CDR3 has 15 amino acids. Germline V CDR1 and CDR2: SGHTA, FQGNSA. The V and J ends lost 1 base and 5 bases respectively, with 13 bases between them. CDR3 DNA: TGTGCCAGCAGCTTAGGCGGCACCGGTGGAGATACGCAGTATTTT. Protein: CASSLGGTGGDTQYF.